Listed here is a single T cell receptor beta chain. Its antigen is undetermined. Each replicate PCR on the sorted subsets used roughly 210 ng DNA (around 30,000 T cell genomes). The assay was immunoSEQ multiplex PCR, and TCRdb's table has in-frame clones only and misses some. The sample carries around 2.5 million clones, 93% recorded once. These data are taken from a study of shared clonotypes between healthy human individuals. Across the whole study: Three plates each covered CD4 naive and memory; CD8 naive two, CD8 memory one.

The V and J ends lost 1 base and 2 bases respectively, with 6 bases between them. CDR3 length: 14 residues. The germline CDR1 and CDR2 sequences are SGHTA and FQGNSA. Study-wide results and caveats: Rarefaction showed that sequencing of sorted subsets was incomplete (despite large depth).

The receptor comes from a man in his late teens or twenties in good health. Some clones in this sample may be carry-over from other donors' samples. The V and J genes are TRBV7-2 and TRBJ1-3; D remains unclear. The sequenced sample consisted of naive CD4+ T cells from PBMCs. Subset here: CD45RA+ positively selected. The CDR3 nucleotides read TGTGCCAGCAGCTTAGGCCCAGCTGGAAACACCATATATTTT. This sequence encodes CASSLGPAGNTIYF. Based on the CDR3 plus reference TRBV7-2 and TRBJ1-3, the full variable domain is GAGVSQSPSNKVTEKGKDVELRCDPISGHTALYWYRQSLGQGLEFLIYFQGNSAPDKSGLPSDRFSAERTGGSVSTLTIQRTQQEDSAVYLCASSLGPAGNTIYFGEGSWLTVV.